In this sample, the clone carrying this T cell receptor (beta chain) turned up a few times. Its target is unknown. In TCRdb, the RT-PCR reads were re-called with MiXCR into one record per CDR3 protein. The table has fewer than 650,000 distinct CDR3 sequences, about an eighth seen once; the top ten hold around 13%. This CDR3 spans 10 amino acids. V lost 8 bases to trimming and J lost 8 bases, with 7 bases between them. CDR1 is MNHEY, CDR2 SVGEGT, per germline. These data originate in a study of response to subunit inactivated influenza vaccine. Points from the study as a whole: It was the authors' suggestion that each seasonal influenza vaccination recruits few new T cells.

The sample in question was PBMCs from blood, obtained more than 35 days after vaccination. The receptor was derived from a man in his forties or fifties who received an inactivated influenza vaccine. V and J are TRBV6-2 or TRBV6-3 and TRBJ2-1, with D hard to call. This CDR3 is CASGTYEQFF. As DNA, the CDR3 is TGTGCCAGCGGCACCTATGAGCAGTTCTTC.